At least ten counts were recorded for the clone carrying this T cell receptor (beta chain). These data come from a study of molecular identifiers for immune sequencing clone quantification. The CDR3 runs to 19 residues. Naive CD8 sequencing libraries were generated from 20,000 to 1,000,000 sorted cells, with 10%, 30% or 50% RNA as input. Sorting isolated naive CD8 T cells as CD8+CD4-CCR7+CD45RA+ events. The use of previously described methods and listed TCR primers produced the bulk TCR libraries. Each CDR3 protein gets one entry after TCRdb re-called the PCR reads with MiXCR. Of around 470,000 distinct CDR3 sequences listed, about a fifth were seen once; the top ten hold around 0.86%.

This clonotype was obtained from a human donor in good health. Some libraries in this study had Jurkat cell RNA spiked in. The sequenced material came from naive CD8+ T cells from blood, with Jurkat cell RNA spiked in. As to subset: FACS-sorted CD8+CD4-CCR7+CD45RA+ naive T cells. The genes are TRBV12-2 and TRBJ2-3; no check of the table's D call, TRBD2, against the DNA was made. TRBV12-2 is an annotated pseudogene. The CDR3 coding sequence is TGTGCAAGTCGCTTAGCGGAGGTTGGACTAGCGGGGGGTAAAGATACGCAGTATTTT. Translated, it gives CASRLAEVGLAGGKDTQYF.